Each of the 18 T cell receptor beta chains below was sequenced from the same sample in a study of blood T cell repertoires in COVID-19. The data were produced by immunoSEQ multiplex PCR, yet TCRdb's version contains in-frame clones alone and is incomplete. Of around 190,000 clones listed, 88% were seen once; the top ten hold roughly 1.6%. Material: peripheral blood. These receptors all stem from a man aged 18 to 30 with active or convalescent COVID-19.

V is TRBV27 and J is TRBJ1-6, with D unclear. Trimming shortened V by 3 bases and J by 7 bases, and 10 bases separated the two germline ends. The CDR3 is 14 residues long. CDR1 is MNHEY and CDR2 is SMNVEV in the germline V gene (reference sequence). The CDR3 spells CASSFGRANSPLHF. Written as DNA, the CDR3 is TGTGCCAGCAGTTTTGGTAGAGCAAATTCACCCCTCCACTTT.

The DNA of the CDR3 is TGTGCCAGCAGTTACCCAGGATCGGGACTAGCGCGGGAGACCCAGTACTTC. Protein product: CASSYPGSGLARETQYF. The chain combines TRBV6-2 or TRBV6-3 with TRBJ2-5; 10 nucleotides line up with TRBD2. CDR1 MNHEY and CDR2 SVGEGT come from the germline V gene. The length of the CDR3 is 17 residues. V was pared by 2 bases and J by 5 bases, with 11 bases of the junction left unmatched.

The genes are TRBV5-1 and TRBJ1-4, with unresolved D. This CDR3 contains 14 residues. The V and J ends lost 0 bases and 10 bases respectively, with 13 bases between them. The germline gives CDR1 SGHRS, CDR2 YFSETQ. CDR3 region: CASSLDNTRGKLFF. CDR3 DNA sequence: TGCGCCAGCAGCTTGGACAACACTCGAGGAAAACTGTTTTTT.

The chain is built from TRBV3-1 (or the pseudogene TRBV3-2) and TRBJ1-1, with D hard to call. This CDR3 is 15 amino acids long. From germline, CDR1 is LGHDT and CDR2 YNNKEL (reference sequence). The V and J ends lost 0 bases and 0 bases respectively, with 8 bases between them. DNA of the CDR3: TGTGCCAGCAGCCAAGAGGCGACAATGAACACTGAAGCTTTCTTT. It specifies CASSQEATMNTEAFF.

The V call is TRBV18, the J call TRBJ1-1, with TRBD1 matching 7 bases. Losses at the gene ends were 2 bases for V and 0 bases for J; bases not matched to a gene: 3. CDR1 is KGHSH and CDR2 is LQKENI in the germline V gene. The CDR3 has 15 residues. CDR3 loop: CASSPNQGVNTEAFF. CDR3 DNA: TGTGCCAGCTCACCAAACCAGGGGGTGAACACTGAAGCTTTCTTT.

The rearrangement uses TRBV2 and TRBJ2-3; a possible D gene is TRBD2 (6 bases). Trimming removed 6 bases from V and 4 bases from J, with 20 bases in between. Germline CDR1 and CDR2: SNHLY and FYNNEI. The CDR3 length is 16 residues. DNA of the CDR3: TGTGCCAGCAGCCCAAGTTCGGGAGCGAGTGCAGATACGCAGTATTTT. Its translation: CASSPSSGASADTQYF. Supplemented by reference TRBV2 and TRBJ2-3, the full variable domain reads EPEVTQTPSHQVTQMGQEVILRCVPISNHLYFYWYRQILGQKVEFLVSFYNNEISEKSEIFDDQFSVERPDGSNFTLKIRSTKLEDSAMYFCASSPSSGASADTQYFGPGTRLTVL.

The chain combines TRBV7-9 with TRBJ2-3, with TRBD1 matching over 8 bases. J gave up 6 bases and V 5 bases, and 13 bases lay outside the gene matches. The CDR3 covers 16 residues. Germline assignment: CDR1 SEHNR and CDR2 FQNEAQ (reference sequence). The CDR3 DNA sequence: TGTGCCAGCAGCCCTCCGGGACAGGTGGTTTTGGATACGCAGTATTTT. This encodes CASSPPGQVVLDTQYF.

The CDR3 loop is CASSVTGLPGGGTDTQYF. The DNA for the CDR3 is TGTGCCAGCAGTGTCACAGGGCTCCCGGGAGGAGGAACAGATACGCAGTATTTT. V gene TRBV27 combines with J gene TRBJ2-3; D possibly corresponds to TRBD2 (7 bases). This CDR3 has 18 residues. From germline, CDR1 is MNHEY and CDR2 SMNVEV (reference sequence). Trimming left V 5 bases short and J 3 bases short, with 24 bases between.

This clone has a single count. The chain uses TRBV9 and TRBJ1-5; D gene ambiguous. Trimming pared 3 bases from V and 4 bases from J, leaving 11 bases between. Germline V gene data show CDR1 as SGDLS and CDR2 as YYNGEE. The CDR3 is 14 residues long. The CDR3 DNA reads TGTGCCAGCAGCGCGAGAGGCGCGAATCAGCCCCAGCATTTT. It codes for CASSARGANQPQHF.

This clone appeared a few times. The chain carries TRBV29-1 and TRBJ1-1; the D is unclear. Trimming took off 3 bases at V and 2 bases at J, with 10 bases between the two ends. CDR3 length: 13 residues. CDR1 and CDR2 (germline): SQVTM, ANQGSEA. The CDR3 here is CSVEVGGNTEAFF. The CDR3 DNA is TGCAGCGTTGAGGTCGGCGGCAACACTGAAGCTTTCTTT.

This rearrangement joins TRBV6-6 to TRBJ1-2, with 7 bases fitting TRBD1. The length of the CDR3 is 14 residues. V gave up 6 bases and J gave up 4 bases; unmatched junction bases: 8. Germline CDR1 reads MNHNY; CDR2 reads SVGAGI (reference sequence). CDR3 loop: CASRSGGQAYGYTF. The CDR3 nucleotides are TGTGCCAGCAGGTCAGGGGGGCAGGCCTATGGCTACACCTTC.

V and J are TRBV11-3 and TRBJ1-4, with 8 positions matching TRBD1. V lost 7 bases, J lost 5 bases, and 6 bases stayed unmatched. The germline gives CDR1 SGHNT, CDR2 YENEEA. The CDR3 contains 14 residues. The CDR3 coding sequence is TGTGCCAGCACCAAGGACAGGGTGAATGAAAAACTGTTTTTT. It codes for CASTKDRVNEKLFF.

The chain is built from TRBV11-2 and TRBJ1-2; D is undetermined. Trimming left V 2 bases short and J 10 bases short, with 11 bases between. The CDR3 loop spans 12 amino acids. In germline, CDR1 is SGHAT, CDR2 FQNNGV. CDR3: CASSLNAGAYTF. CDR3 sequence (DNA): TGTGCCAGCAGCTTAAATGCCGGTGCCTACACCTTC.

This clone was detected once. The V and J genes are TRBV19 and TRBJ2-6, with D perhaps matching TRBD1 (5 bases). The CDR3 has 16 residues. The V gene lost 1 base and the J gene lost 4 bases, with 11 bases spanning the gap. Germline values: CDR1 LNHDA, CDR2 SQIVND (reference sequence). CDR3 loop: CASSIGGARGANVLTF. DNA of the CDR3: TGTGCCAGTAGTATAGGGGGCGCCCGGGGGGCCAACGTCCTGACTTTC. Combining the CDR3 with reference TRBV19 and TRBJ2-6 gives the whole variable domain DGGITQSPKYLFRKEGQNVTLSCEQNLNHDAMYWYRQDPGQGLRLIYYSQIVNDFQKGDIAEGYSVSREKKESFPLTVTSAQKNPTAFYLCASSIGGARGANVLTFGAGSRLTVL.

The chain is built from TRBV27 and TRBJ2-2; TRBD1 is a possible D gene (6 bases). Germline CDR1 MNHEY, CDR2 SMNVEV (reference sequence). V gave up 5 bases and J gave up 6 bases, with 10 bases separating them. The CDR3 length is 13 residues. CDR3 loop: CASSLNRAGELFF. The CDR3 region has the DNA TGTGCCAGCAGTCTAAACAGGGCCGGGGAGCTGTTTTTT.

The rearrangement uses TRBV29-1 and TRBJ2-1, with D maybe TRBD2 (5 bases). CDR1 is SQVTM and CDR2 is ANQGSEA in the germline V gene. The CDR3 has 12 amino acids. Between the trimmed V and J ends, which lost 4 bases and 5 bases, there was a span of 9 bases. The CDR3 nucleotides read TGCAGCGTTGCTCTAGCCCACAATGAGCAGTTCTTC. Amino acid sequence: CSVALAHNEQFF.

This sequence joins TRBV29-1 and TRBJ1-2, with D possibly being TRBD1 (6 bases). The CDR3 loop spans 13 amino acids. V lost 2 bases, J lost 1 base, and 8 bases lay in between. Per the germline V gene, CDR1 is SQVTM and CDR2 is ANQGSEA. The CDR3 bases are TGCAGCGTTGAATCAGGGGTTAACTATGGCTACACCTTC. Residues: CSVESGVNYGYTF.

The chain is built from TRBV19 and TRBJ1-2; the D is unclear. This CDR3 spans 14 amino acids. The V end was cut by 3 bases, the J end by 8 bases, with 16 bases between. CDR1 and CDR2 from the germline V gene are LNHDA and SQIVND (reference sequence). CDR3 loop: CASSINWENRGYTF. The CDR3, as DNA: TGTGCCAGTAGTATTAATTGGGAGAATCGGGGCTACACCTTC.